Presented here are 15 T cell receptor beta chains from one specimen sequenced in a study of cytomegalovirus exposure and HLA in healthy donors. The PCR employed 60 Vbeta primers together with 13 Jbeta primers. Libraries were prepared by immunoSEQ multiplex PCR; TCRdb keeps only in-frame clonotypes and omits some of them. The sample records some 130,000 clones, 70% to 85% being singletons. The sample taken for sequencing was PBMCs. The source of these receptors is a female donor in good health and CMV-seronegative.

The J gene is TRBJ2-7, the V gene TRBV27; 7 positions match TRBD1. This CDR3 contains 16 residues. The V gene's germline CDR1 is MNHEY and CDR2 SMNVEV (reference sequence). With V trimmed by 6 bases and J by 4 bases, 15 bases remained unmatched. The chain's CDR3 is CASSLGPGQPPYEQYF. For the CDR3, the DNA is TGTGCCAGCAGCCTGGGACCGGGACAGCCTCCTTACGAGCAGTACTTC.

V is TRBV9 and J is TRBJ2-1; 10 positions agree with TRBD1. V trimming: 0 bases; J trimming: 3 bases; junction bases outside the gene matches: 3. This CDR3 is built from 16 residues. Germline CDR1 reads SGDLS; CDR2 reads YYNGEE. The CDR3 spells CASSVGQGANYNEQFF. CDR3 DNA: TGTGCCAGCAGCGTAGGACAGGGGGCTAACTACAATGAGCAGTTCTTC.

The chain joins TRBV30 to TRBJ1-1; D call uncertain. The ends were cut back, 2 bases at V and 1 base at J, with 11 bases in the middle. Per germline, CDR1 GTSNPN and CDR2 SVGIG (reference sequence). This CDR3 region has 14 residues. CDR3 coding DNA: TGTGCCTGGAGTCTCGGGTCTTCGAACACTGAAGCTTTCTTT. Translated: CAWSLGSSNTEAFF.

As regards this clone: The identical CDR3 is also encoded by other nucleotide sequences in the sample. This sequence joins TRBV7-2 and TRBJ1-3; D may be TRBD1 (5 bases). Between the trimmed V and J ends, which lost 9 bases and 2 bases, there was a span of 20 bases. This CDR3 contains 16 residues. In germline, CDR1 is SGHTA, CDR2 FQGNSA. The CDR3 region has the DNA TGTGCCAGTAGCGCCTGGGGGGGTGGACCTGGAAACACCATATATTTT. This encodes CASSAWGGGPGNTIYF.

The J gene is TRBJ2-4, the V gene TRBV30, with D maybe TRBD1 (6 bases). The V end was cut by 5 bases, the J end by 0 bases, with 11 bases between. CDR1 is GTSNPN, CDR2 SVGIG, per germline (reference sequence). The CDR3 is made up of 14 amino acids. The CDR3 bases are TGTGCCTGGGGGACAAGACTAGCCAAAAACATTCAGTACTTC. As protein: CAWGTRLAKNIQYF.

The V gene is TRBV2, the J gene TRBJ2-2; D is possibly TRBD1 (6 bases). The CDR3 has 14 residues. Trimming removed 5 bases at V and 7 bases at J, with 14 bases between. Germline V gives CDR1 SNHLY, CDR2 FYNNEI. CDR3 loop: CASSTNRVDGELFF. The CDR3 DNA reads TGTGCCAGCAGTACAAACAGGGTTGACGGGGAGCTGTTTTTT.

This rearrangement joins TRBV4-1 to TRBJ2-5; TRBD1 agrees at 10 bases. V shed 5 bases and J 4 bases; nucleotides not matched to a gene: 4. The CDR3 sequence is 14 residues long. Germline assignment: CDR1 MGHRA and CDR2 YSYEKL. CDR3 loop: CASSYDRGRETQYF. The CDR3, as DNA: TGCGCCAGCAGCTATGACAGGGGGCGAGAGACCCAGTACTTC.

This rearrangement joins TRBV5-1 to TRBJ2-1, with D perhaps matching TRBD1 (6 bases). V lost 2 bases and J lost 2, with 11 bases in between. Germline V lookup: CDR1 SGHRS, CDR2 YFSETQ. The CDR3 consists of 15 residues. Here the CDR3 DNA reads TGCGCCAGCAGCTTATCCCCAGGGGCCTACAATGAGCAGTTCTTC. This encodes CASSLSPGAYNEQFF.

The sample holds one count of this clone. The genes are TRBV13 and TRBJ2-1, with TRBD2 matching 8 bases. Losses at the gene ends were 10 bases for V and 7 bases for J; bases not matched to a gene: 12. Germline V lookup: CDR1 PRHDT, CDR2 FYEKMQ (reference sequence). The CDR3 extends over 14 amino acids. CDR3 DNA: TGTGCCACGGAACAAGGACTAGCCGGAAATGAGCAGTTCTTC. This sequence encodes CATEQGLAGNEQFF. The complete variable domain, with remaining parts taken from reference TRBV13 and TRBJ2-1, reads AAGVIQSPRHLIKEKRETATLKCYPIPRHDTVYWYQQGPGQDPQFLISFYEKMQSDKGSIPDRFSAQQFSDYHSELNMSSLELGDSALYFCATEQGLAGNEQFFGPGTRLTVL.

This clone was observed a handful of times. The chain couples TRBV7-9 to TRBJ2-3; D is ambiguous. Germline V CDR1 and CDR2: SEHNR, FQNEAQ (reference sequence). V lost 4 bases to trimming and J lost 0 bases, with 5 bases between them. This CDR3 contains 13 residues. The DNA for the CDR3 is TGTGCCAGCAGCTCCTCTAGCACAGATACGCAGTATTTT. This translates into CASSSSSTDTQYF.

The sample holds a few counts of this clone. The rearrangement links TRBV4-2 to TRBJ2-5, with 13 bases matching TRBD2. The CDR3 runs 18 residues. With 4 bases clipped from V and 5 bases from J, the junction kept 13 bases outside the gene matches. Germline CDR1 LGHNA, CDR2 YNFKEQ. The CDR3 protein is CASSLFPGGTSGTETQYF. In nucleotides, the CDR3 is TGTGCCAGCAGCCTTTTCCCGGGAGGGACTAGCGGGACGGAGACCCAGTACTTC.

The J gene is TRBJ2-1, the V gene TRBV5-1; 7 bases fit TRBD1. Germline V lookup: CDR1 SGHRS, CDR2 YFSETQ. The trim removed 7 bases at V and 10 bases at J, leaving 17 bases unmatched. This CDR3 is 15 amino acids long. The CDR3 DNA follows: TGCGCCAGCGGGCCAACCGGGACCCAGGGGGAGGAGCAGTTCTTC. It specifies CASGPTGTQGEEQFF.

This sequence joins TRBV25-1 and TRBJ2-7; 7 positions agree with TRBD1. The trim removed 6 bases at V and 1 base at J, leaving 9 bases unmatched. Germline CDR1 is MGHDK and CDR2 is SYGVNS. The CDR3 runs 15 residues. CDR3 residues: CASRPTGPLSYEQYF. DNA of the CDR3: TGTGCCAGCAGGCCGACAGGGCCGCTATCCTACGAGCAGTACTTC.

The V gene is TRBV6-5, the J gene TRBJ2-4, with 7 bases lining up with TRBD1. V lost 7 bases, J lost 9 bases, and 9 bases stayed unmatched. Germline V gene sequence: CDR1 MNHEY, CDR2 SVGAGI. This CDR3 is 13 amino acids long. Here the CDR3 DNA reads TGTGCCAGCACCCGGGACAGAGAGGGCATTCAGTACTTC. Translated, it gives CASTRDREGIQYF.

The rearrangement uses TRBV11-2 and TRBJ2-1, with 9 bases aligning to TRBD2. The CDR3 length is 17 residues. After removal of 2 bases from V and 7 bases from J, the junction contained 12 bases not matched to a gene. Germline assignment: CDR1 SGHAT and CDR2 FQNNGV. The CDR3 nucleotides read TGTGCCAGCAGCTTATTGAGTCGCGGGAGGGCCTCGAATGAGCAGTTCTTC. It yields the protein CASSLLSRGRASNEQFF.